This record looks at one T cell receptor (beta chain) sequence and its context. The antigen is undetermined. Healthy adults negative for HIV, lacking recent acute infections or vaccinations, served as donors. Genomic DNA per cell subset filled all wells of several immunoSEQ plates. Assay used: immunoSEQ multiplex PCR; TCRdb lists only in-frame clones, some missing. The sample has some 1,600,000 clones; nearly 99% are singletons. This sample was taken from a study of shared clonotypes between healthy human individuals. Study results and limitations: The diversity represented, both genetic and in exposure history, was limited by few donors. Compared with clonotypes that all four donors shared, non-shared clonotypes had lower generation probabilities.

The source is a man aged 30-40 years in good health. Sequenced input: naive CD4+ T cells sorted from blood. The subset here: CD45RA+ positively selected.

The CDR3 protein is CSAPGLGEQYF. CDR3 DNA sequence: TGCAGTGCCCCCGGGTTGGGCGAGCAGTACTTC. The V gene is TRBV20-1, the J gene TRBJ2-7; no clear D. V shed 6 bases and J shed 6 bases, with 12 bases lying between them. The CDR3 totals 11 residues. Germline CDR1 reads DFQATT; CDR2 reads SNEGSKA (reference sequence).